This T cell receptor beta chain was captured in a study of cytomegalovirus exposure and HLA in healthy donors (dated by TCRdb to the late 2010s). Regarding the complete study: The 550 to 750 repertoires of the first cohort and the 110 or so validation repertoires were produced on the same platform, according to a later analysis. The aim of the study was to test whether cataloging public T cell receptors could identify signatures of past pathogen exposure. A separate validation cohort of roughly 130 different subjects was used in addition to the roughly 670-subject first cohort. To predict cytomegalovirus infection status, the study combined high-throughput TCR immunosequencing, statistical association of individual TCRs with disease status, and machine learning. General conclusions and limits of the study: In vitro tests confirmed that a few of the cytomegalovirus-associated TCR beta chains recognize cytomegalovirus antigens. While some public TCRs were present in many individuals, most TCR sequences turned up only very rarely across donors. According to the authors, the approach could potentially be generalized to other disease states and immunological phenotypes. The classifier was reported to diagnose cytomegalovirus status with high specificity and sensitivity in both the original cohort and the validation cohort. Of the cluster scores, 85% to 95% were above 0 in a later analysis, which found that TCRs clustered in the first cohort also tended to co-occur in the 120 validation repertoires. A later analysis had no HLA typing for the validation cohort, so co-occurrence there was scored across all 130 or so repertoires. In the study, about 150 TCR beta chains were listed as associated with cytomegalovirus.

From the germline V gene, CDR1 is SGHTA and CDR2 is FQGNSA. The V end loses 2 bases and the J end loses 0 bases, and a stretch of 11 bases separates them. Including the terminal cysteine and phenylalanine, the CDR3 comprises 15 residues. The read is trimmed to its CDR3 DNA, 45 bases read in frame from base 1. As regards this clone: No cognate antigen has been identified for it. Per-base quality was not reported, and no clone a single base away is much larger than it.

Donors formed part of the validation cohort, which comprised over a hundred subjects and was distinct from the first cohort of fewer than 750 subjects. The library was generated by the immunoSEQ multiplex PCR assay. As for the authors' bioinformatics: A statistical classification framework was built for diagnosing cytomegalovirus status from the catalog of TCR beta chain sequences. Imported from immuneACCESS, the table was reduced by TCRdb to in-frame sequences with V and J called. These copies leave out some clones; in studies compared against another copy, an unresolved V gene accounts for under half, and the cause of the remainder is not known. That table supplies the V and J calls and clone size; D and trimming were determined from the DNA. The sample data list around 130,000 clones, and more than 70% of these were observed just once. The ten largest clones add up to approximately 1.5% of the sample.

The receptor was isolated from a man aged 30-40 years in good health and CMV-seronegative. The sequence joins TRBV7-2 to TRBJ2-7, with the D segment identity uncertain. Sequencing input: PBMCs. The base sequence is TGTGCCAGCAGCTTATCCTCTTCACTCTCCTACGAGCAGTACTTC. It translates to CASSLSSSLSYEQYF.